These 27 T cell receptor beta chains were sequenced from one sample in a study of blood T cell repertoires in COVID-19. The protocol was immunoSEQ multiplex PCR, while the TCRdb copy is restricted to in-frame clones and leaves out a portion. The table has 75,000 to 90,000 clones, more than 80% seen once; the top ten hold 4% to 6%. Sequenced: peripheral blood. The source of these receptors is a woman aged 70-85 years with acute or convalescent COVID-19.

The rearrangement uses TRBV7-2 and TRBJ1-1; D is possibly TRBD1 (5 bases). V gave up 1 base and J gave up 1 base, with 22 bases separating them. Germline V gene data show CDR1 as SGHTA and CDR2 as FQGNSA. The length of the CDR3 is 19 residues. The CDR3 DNA sequence: TGTGCCAGCAGCTTAGACGGTATGTCTTGGGGCAGGACGAACACTGAAGCTTTCTTT. This gives the protein CASSLDGMSWGRTNTEAFF.

In its sample, this clone was seen a few times. CDR3 sequence (DNA): TGTGCCAGCAGCCCGGACAGGGGAACTGAAGCTTTCTTT. It translates to CASSPDRGTEAFF. The chain combines TRBV13 with TRBJ1-1; 9 bases are a match to TRBD1. Germline V gene lookup returns CDR1 PRHDT and CDR2 FYEKMQ (reference sequence). The CDR3 contains 13 residues. The J segment lost 5 bases and the V segment lost 5 bases, leaving 3 bases of the junction unmatched. The full variable domain, with the rest looked up from reference TRBV13 and TRBJ1-1, is AAGVIQSPRHLIKEKRETATLKCYPIPRHDTVYWYQQGPGQDPQFLISFYEKMQSDKGSIPDRFSAQQFSDYHSELNMSSLELGDSALYFCASSPDRGTEAFFGQGTRLTVV.

The V call is TRBV27, the J call TRBJ1-6, with D tentatively TRBD1 (5 bases). V was cut by 2 bases and J by 0 bases, with 14 bases left in between. Germline V gene data show CDR1 as MNHEY and CDR2 as SMNVEV (reference sequence). CDR3 length equals 18 residues. CDR3 region: CASSLRGGHPSYNSPLHF. CDR3 nucleotides: TGTGCCAGCAGTTTAAGGGGTGGCCATCCCTCCTATAATTCACCCCTCCACTTT.

A few counts support this clone. This chain uses TRBV19 with TRBJ1-2; maybe TRBD1 (5 bases). With 5 bases removed from V and 4 bases from J, the gap between germline ends came to 20 bases. This CDR3 is built from 16 residues. Germline assignment: CDR1 LNHDA and CDR2 SQIVND (reference sequence). CDR3 in DNA: TGTGCCAGTAGTCACCCCAGGGAGGGGAGAGGCTATGGCTACACCTTC. Its protein product is CASSHPREGRGYGYTF.

The V gene is TRBV4-1, the J gene TRBJ2-5; 13 positions match TRBD2. The CDR3 covers 17 residues. Looked up from germline, CDR1 is MGHRA and CDR2 is YSYEKL. Losses at the gene ends were 4 bases for V and 1 base for J; bases not matched to a gene: 6. The chain's CDR3 is CASSRDRTSGSQETQYF. The CDR3 bases are TGCGCCAGCAGCCGAGACCGGACTAGCGGGAGCCAAGAGACCCAGTACTTC.

This clone was detected a few times. The chain uses TRBV9 and TRBJ1-1; no firm D call. Germline lookup yields CDR1 SGDLS and CDR2 YYNGEE. V was pared by 0 bases and J by 1 base, with 13 bases between. CDR3 size: 16 residues. CDR3: CASSVGVSGRNTEAFF. The CDR3 nucleotides read TGTGCCAGCAGCGTAGGAGTCAGTGGGCGGAACACTGAAGCTTTCTTT. The variable domain in full, completed from reference TRBV9 and TRBJ1-1, reads DSGVTQTPKHLITATGQRVTLRCSPRSGDLSVYWYQQSLDQGLQFLIQYYNGEERAKGNILERFSAQQFPDLHSELNLSSLELGDSALYFCASSVGVSGRNTEAFFGQGTRLTVV.

The rearrangement uses TRBV6-6 and TRBJ2-7; possibly TRBD1 for D (5 bases). The CDR3 covers 13 residues. The V end lost 2 bases, the J end lost 9 bases, and 14 bases lay between the germline ends. Germline lookup yields CDR1 MNHNY and CDR2 SVGAGI (reference sequence). The DNA of the CDR3 is TGTGCCAGCAGTTACGACAGCTTACGCCGGCAGTACTTC. Translating it yields CASSYDSLRRQYF.

The V and J genes are TRBV7-2 and TRBJ2-2, with 7 bases aligning to TRBD2. The CDR3 sequence is 15 residues long. V shed 5 bases, J shed 2 bases, and the junction held 5 bases outside the gene matches. Germline V gene sequence: CDR1 SGHTA, CDR2 FQGNSA. CDR3 DNA: TGTGCCAGCAGCCCGACTAGCCTTAACACCGGGGAGCTGTTTTTT. This codes for CASSPTSLNTGELFF.

V gene TRBV13 combines with J gene TRBJ2-7, with 10 bases that match TRBD2. CDR3 length: 15 amino acids. Germline V gene data show CDR1 as PRHDT and CDR2 as FYEKMQ (reference sequence). Germline trimming cut 6 bases from V and 2 bases from J; bases unmatched to any gene: 7. CDR3 loop: CASRQSGGAPYEQYF. The DNA for the CDR3 is TGTGCCAGCAGACAGAGCGGGGGGGCCCCCTACGAGCAGTACTTC.

V is TRBV21-1 and J is TRBJ1-2; the D segment call TRBD1 is taken from the table without a DNA check. TRBV21-1 has pseudogene status. The CDR3 contains 12 residues. In DNA, the CDR3 is TGTGCCAGCAGCAGGACAGGGAATGGCTACACCTTC. This gives the protein CASSRTGNGYTF.

This chain joins TRBV15 and TRBJ1-2; a weak D match, TRBD1 (6 bases). Looked up from germline, CDR1 is LNHNV and CDR2 is YYDKDF (reference sequence). CDR3 length equals 15 residues. V dropped 1 base and J dropped 5 bases, with 14 bases sitting between them. The CDR3 DNA sequence: TGTGCCACCAGCAGAGGCCGGACAGAGGTTTATGGCTACACCTTC. Amino acids: CATSRGRTEVYGYTF.

CDR3 loop: CASTSERSSNTEAFF. The CDR3 region has the DNA TGTGCCAGCACCTCGGAACGGAGTTCGAACACTGAAGCTTTCTTT. The V and J genes are TRBV7-9 and TRBJ1-1; D unresolved. The CDR3 extends over 15 amino acids. Trimming cost V 7 bases and J 1 base, with 16 bases left between them. Germline V CDR1 and CDR2: SEHNR, FQNEAQ (reference sequence).

The chain links TRBV6-5 to TRBJ1-2; 9 nucleotides line up with TRBD1. V lost 10 bases, J lost 4 bases, and 4 bases stayed unmatched. CDR3 size: 12 residues. CDR1 is MNHEY, CDR2 SVGAGI, per germline. The CDR3 sequence: CATGTGSYGYTF. In DNA form, the CDR3 reads TGTGCCACCGGGACAGGGAGCTATGGCTACACCTTC.

V is TRBV21-1 and J is TRBJ2-1; the DNA was not used to check the table's D call, TRBD2. TRBV21-1 has pseudogene status. The CDR3 totals 16 residues. The CDR3: CASSKEGGGAQNEQFF. CDR3 bases: TGTGCCAGCAGCAAAGAGGGCGGGGGGGCTCAAAATGAGCAGTTCTTC.

The genes are TRBV12-1 and TRBJ1-6; the DNA was not compared with TRBD1, the D call given in the table. TRBV12-1 is noted as a pseudogene. The CDR3 contains 14 residues. In DNA, the CDR3 is TGTGCCAGCAGCTTTGGACAGGGTGGGGCACCCCTCCACTTT. Amino acid sequence: CASSFGQGGAPLHF.

The sample holds a few counts of this clone. The chain joins TRBV7-2 to TRBJ2-3, with 7 bases aligning to TRBD2. The junction had 5 bases not matched to a gene; V was cut back by 6 bases and J by 2 bases. Germline V lookup: CDR1 SGHTA, CDR2 FQGNSA. There are 14 residues in the CDR3. CDR3 sequence (DNA): TGTGCCAGCAGTAGAAGACTAGCCACAGATACGCAGTATTTT. Translated, it gives CASSRRLATDTQYF.

The rearrangement uses TRBV9 and TRBJ2-1; 10 nucleotides agree with TRBD1. The germline V gene encodes CDR1 SGDLS and CDR2 YYNGEE. The length of the CDR3 is 16 residues. The ends lost 4 bases at V and 5 bases at J; junction bases unmatched: 9. The CDR3 DNA sequence: TGTGCCAGCAGCACCCGGACAGGGGGAGCCAACAATGAGCAGTTCTTC. Residues: CASSTRTGGANNEQFF. The full variable domain, in which reference TRBV9 and TRBJ2-1 provide the parts outside the CDR3, is DSGVTQTPKHLITATGQRVTLRCSPRSGDLSVYWYQQSLDQGLQFLIQYYNGEERAKGNILERFSAQQFPDLHSELNLSSLELGDSALYFCASSTRTGGANNEQFFGPGTRLTVL.

The rearrangement links TRBV11-3 to TRBJ1-1; 9 bases fit TRBD1. CDR3 length: 16 amino acids. The V and J ends lost 0 bases and 4 bases, in that order; junction bases with no gene match: 6. Germline V gene data show CDR1 as SGHNT and CDR2 as YENEEA. CDR3: CASSLDIGQGTTEAFF. The CDR3 DNA follows: TGTGCCAGCAGCTTAGATATCGGACAGGGGACCACTGAAGCTTTCTTT. The whole variable domain, filled in from reference TRBV11-3 and TRBJ1-1, reads EAGVVQSPRYKIIEKKQPVAFWCNPISGHNTLYWYLQNLGQGPELLIRYENEEAVDDSQLPKDRFSAERLKGVDSTLKIQPAELGDSAVYLCASSLDIGQGTTEAFFGQGTRLTVV.

This clone appeared a single time. This chain connects TRBV2 to TRBJ1-4; D might be TRBD1 (6 bases). Per germline, CDR1 SNHLY and CDR2 FYNNEI. The CDR3 sequence is 14 residues long. Between the trimmed V and J ends, which lost 6 bases and 4 bases, there was a span of 12 bases. The CDR3 protein is CASSTGFGNEKLFF. CDR3 sequence (DNA): TGTGCCAGCAGCACAGGGTTCGGTAATGAAAAACTGTTTTTT.

The chain is built from TRBV25-1 and TRBJ1-1; 8 positions match TRBD1. Germline CDR1 and CDR2: MGHDK and SYGVNS. The CDR3 sequence is 14 residues long. V shed 7 bases, J shed 4 bases, and the junction held 8 bases outside the gene matches. The CDR3 DNA is TGTGCCAGCACCTTTGGACAGGGAATCACTGAAGCTTTCTTT. Protein: CASTFGQGITEAFF.

This chain links TRBV25-1 with TRBJ1-1; D is ambiguous. The CDR3 spans 12 residues. Germline V gene sequence: CDR1 MGHDK, CDR2 SYGVNS. V dropped 10 bases and J dropped 7 bases, with 16 bases sitting between them. The chain's CDR3 is CATLGLEGEAFF. The CDR3 region has the DNA TGTGCCACCCTCGGGTTGGAGGGTGAAGCTTTCTTT.

The CDR3 here is CASSLGGGASQPQHF. The DNA for the CDR3 is TGTGCCAGCAGCTTAGGTGGGGGGGCAAGTCAGCCCCAGCATTTT. The V gene is TRBV7-2, the J gene TRBJ1-5; D is perhaps TRBD1 (6 bases). The germline gives CDR1 SGHTA, CDR2 FQGNSA. V was cut by 1 base and J by 6 bases, with 13 bases left in between. CDR3 length equals 15 residues. The whole variable domain, remainder taken from reference TRBV7-2 and TRBJ1-5, is GAGVSQSPSNKVTEKGKDVELRCDPISGHTALYWYRQSLGQGLEFLIYFQGNSAPDKSGLPSDRFSAERTGGSVSTLTIQRTQQEDSAVYLCASSLGGGASQPQHFGDGTRLSIL.

This clone was observed a handful of times. The chain is built from TRBV24-1 and TRBJ1-5; D gene unclear. From germline, CDR1 is KGHDR and CDR2 SFDVKD. Trimming left V 9 bases short and J 9 bases short, with 11 bases between. CDR3 length: 11 amino acids. The CDR3 DNA is TGTGCCACCGGGGAGAAGCGGCCCCAGCATTTT. It specifies CATGEKRPQHF.

This chain joins TRBV5-4 and TRBJ2-3; 10 nucleotides agree with TRBD2. The CDR3 runs 16 residues. Trimming at V came to 1 base and at J to 4 bases, leaving 6 bases not matched to a gene. The germline V gene encodes CDR1 SGHNT and CDR2 YYREEE (reference sequence). The CDR3 coding sequence is TGTGCCAGCAGCTTGCTCGGACTAGCGGAACCAGATACGCAGTATTTT. This sequence encodes CASSLLGLAEPDTQYF. Drawing the rest from reference TRBV5-4 and TRBJ2-3, the complete variable domain is ETGVTQSPTHLIKTRGQQVTLRCSSQSGHNTVSWYQQALGQGPQFIFQYYREEENGRGNFPPRFSGLQFPNYSSELNVNALELDDSALYLCASSLLGLAEPDTQYFGPGTRLTVL.

The J gene is TRBJ1-6, the V gene TRBV4-2, with D possibly being TRBD1 (5 bases). V was cut by 5 bases and J by 4 bases, with 12 bases left in between. This CDR3 has 15 amino acids. Germline lookup yields CDR1 LGHNA and CDR2 YNFKEQ. The CDR3 spells CASSGRGRYNSPLHF. The CDR3 DNA follows: TGTGCCAGCAGCGGGCGGGGCAGATATAATTCACCCCTCCACTTT.

The chain couples TRBV6-6 to TRBJ1-6; TRBD1 aligns across 8 bases. The germline V gene encodes CDR1 MNHNY and CDR2 SVGAGI (reference sequence). CDR3 length: 18 amino acids. J lost 2 bases, V lost 5 bases, and 11 bases had no gene match. CDR3 sequence reads: CASSLQQGGAAYNSPLHF. The CDR3, as DNA: TGTGCCAGCAGTCTCCAACAGGGGGGAGCGGCCTATAATTCACCCCTCCACTTT.

The V gene is TRBV5-1, the J gene TRBJ1-2; TRBD1 matches 7 bases. The CDR3 has 15 amino acids. Germline assignment: CDR1 SGHRS and CDR2 YFSETQ. The V gene end was trimmed by 5 bases and the J gene end by 1 base; junction bases not matched to a gene: 8. CDR3 loop: CASSSQGERNYGYTF. The DNA of the CDR3 is TGCGCCAGCAGTTCCCAGGGGGAACGTAACTATGGCTACACCTTC.